Listed below are T cell receptor beta chains from one sample, sequenced in a study of read filtering for tumor transcriptome and immune sequencing. TCRdb reanalysed the reads using MiXCR and keeps one entry per CDR3 protein. Altogether 40,000 or so distinct CDR3 sequences are present, about an eighth being singletons, with the ten largest covering about 35%. The sample comprised a population of CD138-negative cells sorted from bone marrow. These receptors came from a donor at least 40 years old with multiple myeloma. CDR3s include the opening cysteine and the closing phenylalanine or tryptophan. The order of the fields is J gene, clone size, D gene, V gene, CDR3 DNA, CDR3 protein. The D gene is left open where the match is weak. Only part of the rows carry a size: once, few, many, or a class if the clone is expanded.

J: TRBJ2-7
size: many
D: TRBD1
V: TRBV4-1
DNA: TGCGCCAGCAGCCAAGCTCACAGGGGCTACGAGCAGTACTTC
CDR3: CASSQAHRGYEQYF

J: TRBJ2-7
size: few
D: -
V: TRBV4-1
DNA: TGCGCCAGCAGCCAAGATCCCAGGGCAGGAGGTTCCGAGCAGTACTTC
CDR3: CASSQDPRAGGSEQYF

J: TRBJ2-2
size: many
D: -
V: TRBV12-3/TRBV12-4
DNA: TGTGCCAGCAGTTTGCGGAACACCGGGGAGCTGTTTTTT
CDR3: CASSLRNTGELFF

J: TRBJ1-2
size: few
D: -
V: TRBV21-1
DNA: TGTGCCAGCAGCCCACGACAGGATAAGGGACAGCCCTATGGCTACACCTTC
CDR3: CASSPRQDKGQPYGYTF

J: TRBJ1-5
size: -
D: -
V: TRBV5-1
DNA: TGCGCCAGCAGTATCTTAATGGGATTCGGTCAGCCCCAGCATTTT
CDR3: CASSILMGFGQPQHF

J: TRBJ2-1
size: many
D: -
V: TRBV2
DNA: TGTGCCAGCAGTGTTGGGGGCTCCTACAATGAGCAGTTCTTC
CDR3: CASSVGGSYNEQFF

J: TRBJ1-5
size: many
D: -
V: TRBV29-1
DNA: TGCAGCGTTGTTTTGGGCGCCCCGGATCAGCCCCAGCATTTT
CDR3: CSVVLGAPDQPQHF

J: TRBJ2-3
size: many
D: -
V: TRBV7-8
DNA: TGTGCCAGCAGCTTATGGTTGGGGGCGTGGGGCACTCGCACAGATACGCAGTATTTT
CDR3: CASSLWLGAWGTRTDTQYF

J: TRBJ1-5
size: many
D: -
V: TRBV6-1
DNA: TGTGCCAGTTTTCCTTCAGGCACAGCCAGGCAGCCCCAGCATTTT
CDR3: CASFPSGTARQPQHF

J: TRBJ2-7
size: many
D: TRBD2
V: TRBV7-6
DNA: TGTGCCAGCAGCTCGTCCGGGACTAGTTCCTACGAGCAGTACTTC
CDR3: CASSSSGTSSYEQYF

J: TRBJ2-5
size: many
D: TRBD2
V: TRBV20-1
DNA: TGCAGTGCTAGAACTCCGGGACTAGCCTCCTCGAAGACCCAGTACTTC
CDR3: CSARTPGLASSKTQYF

J: TRBJ1-1
size: many
D: -
V: TRBV7-6
DNA: TGTGCCAGCAGCTCCAGGGGTCCTGGGACTGAAGCTTTCTTT
CDR3: CASSSRGPGTEAFF

J: TRBJ2-5
size: many
D: TRBD1
V: TRBV20-1
DNA: TGCAGTGCTGGGGACAGGGGCGGCGGTGAGACCCAGTACTTC
CDR3: CSAGDRGGGETQYF

J: TRBJ2-7
size: many
D: TRBD1
V: TRBV20-1
DNA: TGCAGTGCTAGAGTCCCAGGGGACAGGGGGCAGTACTTC
CDR3: CSARVPGDRGQYF

J: TRBJ2-5
size: many
D: -
V: TRBV20-1
DNA: TGCAGTGCTAGTGGGGGTAGCGCAGAGACCCAGTACTTC
CDR3: CSASGGSAETQYF

J: TRBJ1-1
size: many
D: TRBD1
V: TRBV7-8
DNA: TGTGCCAGCAGCCCAAACGCAAAGACAGGGGGTGGGAAAGCTTTCTTT
CDR3: CASSPNAKTGGGKAFF

J: TRBJ2-1
size: -
D: -
V: TRBV6-1
DNA: TGTGCCAGCAGGTTAGAGGTTGGGGCTGGCAATGAGCAGTTCTTC
CDR3: CASRLEVGAGNEQFF

J: TRBJ1-2
size: many
D: -
V: TRBV18
DNA: TGTGCCAGCTCCCCCCGGGCGGAAGGCTACACCTTC
CDR3: CASSPRAEGYTF

J: TRBJ2-2
size: many
D: -
V: TRBV11-3
DNA: TGTGCCAGCAGCTTAGACGGGGGATCGAACACCGGGGAGCTGTTTTTT
CDR3: CASSLDGGSNTGELFF

J: TRBJ1-5
size: many
D: -
V: TRBV23-1
DNA: TGCGCCAGCAGTCAATCGGTGGGCAGGGACTGTAGCAATCAGCCCCAGCATTTT
CDR3: CASSQSVGRDCSNQPQHF